This is a list of T cell receptor beta chains from one sample in a study of blood T cell repertoires in COVID-19. Sequencing used immunoSEQ multiplex PCR; TCRdb keeps in-frame clones, though not all of them. The sample records about 170,000 clones, 85% to 90% being singletons. Sequencing was done on a sample of peripheral blood. All receptors derive from a man aged 50-60 years who had recovered from COVID-19. Each CDR3 is given with its conserved first and last residue.

V | length | CDR3
TRBV6-5 | 15 | CASSLQGAGTDTQYF
TRBV10-3 | 13 | CAISDPLYNEQFF
TRBV7-2 | 19 | CASSFSPIAGARNTGELFF
TRBV7-2 | 15 | CASSVRQGSNQPQHF
TRBV19 | 15 | CASSIGAGATDTQYF
TRBV11-2 | 14 | CASSSFTGGTEAFF
TRBV25-1 | 14 | CASTFGHRGTEAFF
TRBV11-2 | 13 | CASSPGIQETQYF
TRBV5-6 | 15 | CASSPMASGSSEQYF
TRBV19 | 15 | CASIGTGFMNTEAFF
TRBV27 | 16 | CASSPDRSGGTQPQHF
TRBV19 | 17 | CASSILPGSDGNQPQHF
TRBV7-2 | 14 | CASSTGQGAGELFF
TRBV19 | 14 | CASSIQGAIDTQYF
TRBV9 | 16 | CASSLGTSGVQETQYF
TRBV9 | 16 | CASSVVGSGSTDTQYF
TRBV6-5 | 14 | CASYLRVNTGELFF
TRBV6-2/TRBV6-3 | 13 | CASSLGGGNEQYF
TRBV11-2 | 19 | CASSLEASGRGGVPYEQYF
TRBV19 | 14 | CASSIQGATGELFF
TRBV6-2/TRBV6-3 | 15 | CASNPTGLTNSPLHF
TRBV4-3 | 15 | CASSQASSGVNEQFF
TRBV29-1 | 15 | CSVYLSGTGGYGYTF
TRBV5-1 | 13 | CASSFGREDTQYF
TRBV11-2 | 14 | CASSLTRGEETQYF
TRBV7-7 | 15 | CASSPRDRVLDEQFF
TRBV19 | 11 | CASSIADTQYF
TRBV7-2 | 12 | CASSPPKQPQHF
TRBV7-2 | 13 | CASSNGGYNEQFF
TRBV7-8 | 14 | CASSLIGEGYGYTF
TRBV7-6 | 15 | CASSASGGKNQPQHF
TRBV5-6 | 14 | CASSLGGGQETQYF
TRBV7-9 | 15 | CASSLEQGAHYGYTF
TRBV6-5 | 14 | CASRQREGTGELFF
TRBV19 | 14 | CASSIGTGNQPQHF
TRBV27 | 14 | CASSPQGGDETQYF
TRBV13 | 16 | CASSLGTGGITDTQYF
TRBV20-1 | 11 | CSAKQGNTIYF
TRBV2 | 14 | CATSGQGAVIPQHF
TRBV19 | 15 | CASSTGGMGTDTQYF